The 11 T cell receptor beta chains below come from one sample, sequenced in a study of cytotoxic CD8 clonotypes in ibrutinib-treated CLL. Clones were sequenced by immunoSEQ multiplex PCR, and TCRdb holds only the in-frame ones, with some missing. The sample shows fewer than 80,000 clones, 57% of them seen only once. This specimen consisted of PBMCs, obtained after 12 months of ibrutinib treatment. The source is a human donor with chronic lymphocytic leukemia.

This clone was detected only once. J is TRBJ2-1 and V is TRBV4-2; 10 bases line up with TRBD2. V shed 2 bases and J 3 bases; nucleotides not matched to a gene: 4. Germline V gene lookup returns CDR1 LGHNA and CDR2 YNFKEQ. The CDR3 has 16 amino acids. The CDR3 spells CASSQYTSGNYNEQFF. The CDR3 nucleotides read TGTGCCAGCAGCCAATACACTAGCGGGAACTACAATGAGCAGTTCTTC.

This clone appeared a few times. This chain joins TRBV30 and TRBJ1-5; D is unclear. Germline values: CDR1 GTSNPN, CDR2 SVGIG (reference sequence). CDR3 length: 12 amino acids. Trimming removed 1 base at V and 12 bases at J, with 13 bases between. CDR3 in DNA: TGTGCCTGGAGTGAGTCGCCTTCTCGCCAGCATTTT. Translating gives CAWSESPSRQHF.

The genes are TRBV2 and TRBJ1-5, with 7 bases lining up with TRBD1. V was pared by 6 bases and J by 1 base, with 6 bases of the junction left unmatched. Germline CDR1 SNHLY, CDR2 FYNNEI. The CDR3 length is 15 residues. Here the CDR3 reads CASSTTGNSNQPQHF. CDR3 sequence (DNA): TGTGCCAGCAGCACGACAGGGAACAGCAATCAGCCCCAGCATTTT.

This clone has ten or more counts. The chain couples TRBV7-2 to TRBJ2-1; TRBD2 might be the D (6 bases). The CDR3 extends over 15 amino acids. With 5 bases removed from V and 7 bases from J, the gap between germline ends came to 18 bases. The germline gives CDR1 SGHTA, CDR2 FQGNSA. The chain's CDR3 is CASSPWRGAGNEQFF. For the CDR3, the DNA is TGTGCCAGCAGCCCCTGGCGGGGCGCCGGAAATGAGCAGTTCTTC.

The count of this clone is one. The chain joins TRBV5-1 to TRBJ1-2; tentative D call: TRBD1 (5 bases). Per germline, CDR1 SGHRS and CDR2 YFSETQ. The CDR3 consists of 16 residues. V was trimmed by 0 bases and J by 3 bases, leaving 15 bases between them. CDR3: CASSLAGAGRDYGYTF. The CDR3 nucleotides are TGCGCCAGCAGCTTGGCCGGGGCGGGGCGAGACTATGGCTACACCTTC.

The chain joins TRBV5-1 to TRBJ1-2; D ambiguous. In germline, CDR1 is SGHRS, CDR2 YFSETQ. V was clipped by 0 bases and J by 3 bases, with 12 bases between them. This CDR3 has 15 residues. This chain's CDR3 is CASSLVQPRDYGYTF. The CDR3 DNA reads as TGCGCCAGCAGCTTGGTACAGCCCCGGGACTATGGCTACACCTTC.

Here the CDR3 reads CASSTSGSSSYEQYF. CDR3 coding DNA: TGTGCCAGCAGCACTAGCGGGAGTTCTTCCTACGAGCAGTACTTC. The chain employs TRBV7-6 and TRBJ2-7; 11 nucleotides line up with TRBD2. CDR1 and CDR2 from the germline V gene are SGHVS and FNYEAQ. V lost 5 bases to trimming and J lost 1 base; unmatched junction nucleotides: 4. The CDR3 is 15 residues long. Supplemented by reference TRBV7-6 and TRBJ2-7, the full variable domain reads GAGVSQSPRYKVTKRGQDVALRCDPISGHVSLYWYRQALGQGPEFLTYFNYEAQQDKSGLPNDRFSAERPEGSISTLTIQRTEQRDSAMYRCASSTSGSSSYEQYFGPGTRLTVT.

The rearrangement uses TRBV7-8 and TRBJ2-7; D may be TRBD1 or TRBD2 (7 bases each). Trimming stripped 1 base from V and 7 bases from J, with 29 bases between. Germline V lookup: CDR1 SGHVS, CDR2 FQNEAQ. This CDR3 is 19 amino acids long. The CDR3: CASSLGSGGGTASVWEQYV. DNA of the CDR3: TGTGCCAGCAGCTTAGGTTCTGGGGGAGGGACAGCGTCTGTCTGGGAGCAGTACGTC.

In nucleotides, the CDR3 is TGTGCTAGTGGTTTGGAAAGCCGTGCGGATAGCAATCAGCCCCAGCATTTT. It is translated as CASGLESRADSNQPQHF. The chain has TRBV12-5 and TRBJ1-5; D uncertain. The V gene's germline CDR1 is LGHNT and CDR2 FRNRAP. The CDR3 runs to 17 residues. The germline V and J ends were trimmed by 1 base and 0 bases, with 13 bases remaining between them.

This sequence joins TRBV5-6 and TRBJ2-2, with D unresolved. Germline CDR1 SGHDT, CDR2 YYEEEE. Trimming pared 2 bases from V and 2 bases from J, leaving 7 bases between. This CDR3 has 14 residues. For the CDR3, the DNA is TGTGCCAGCAGCTTCGCAGGAAACACCGGGGAGCTGTTTTTT. The encoded protein is CASSFAGNTGELFF.

The chain employs TRBV6-1 and TRBJ2-2, with no clear D. Trimming removed 8 bases from V and 1 base from J, with 14 bases in between. In germline, CDR1 is MNHNS, CDR2 SASEGT. The CDR3 is 15 residues long. In DNA, the CDR3 is TGTGCCAGCCTCTCTAGTATTCGGAACACCGGGGAGCTGTTTTTT. Protein sequence: CASLSSIRNTGELFF.